This T cell receptor beta chain was documented in a study of response to subunit inactivated influenza vaccine. Study-level results: Authors suggested each seasonal flu vaccination may recruit only limited numbers of new T cells.

TCRdb re-called the RT-PCR reads with MiXCR, one entry per CDR3 protein. The sample shows under 850,000 distinct CDR3 sequences, approximately 18% of them seen only once. CDR1 and CDR2 from the germline V gene are SGHTA and FQGNSA. V lost 5 bases to trimming and J lost 4 bases, with 17 bases between them. CDR3 size: 15 residues. This clonotype was seen a few times. Its matching antigen is unknown. This rearrangement joins TRBV7-2 to TRBJ2-5, with D hard to call. The sequence was obtained from a man in his fifties who received an inactivated influenza vaccine. Sequenced material: PBMCs from blood, taken more than 4 days after vaccination. CDR3 nucleotides: TGTGCCAGCAGCCAAATCAAGAGGTTTGCAGAGACCCAGTACTTC. Translated, it gives CASSQIKRFAETQYF.